What follows are 6 T cell receptor beta chains derived from one specimen sequenced in a study of shared clonotypes between healthy human individuals (dated by TCRdb to about 2020). CD8 naive samples were CD45RO-negative cells positively selected for CCR7, giving a CD45RA+CCR7+ population that excluded TemRA cells. The protocol used for the library was the immunoSEQ multiplex PCR assay. Not all clones reach the TCRdb copy of this immuneACCESS table, which keeps in-frame sequences only. Checked studies attribute under half of the gap to unresolved V genes and leave the rest unexplained. This sample gives more than 2 million clones in total; approximately 92% of them show up just once. The top ten clones comprise 1.5% to 2% of the sample. Sequenced: naive CD8+ T cells from PBMCs. Per the publication, the cell subset or site label means: CD45RA+CCR7+. The receptors derive from a young man in good health. Some clones in this sample may be carry-over from other donors' samples.

J is TRBJ1-1 and V is TRBV27; tentative D call: TRBD1 (5 bases). V shed 3 bases and J shed 3 bases, with 20 bases lying between them. The CDR3 covers 17 residues. Looked up from germline, CDR1 is MNHEY and CDR2 is SMNVEV (reference sequence). The CDR3 DNA reads as TGTGCCAGCAGTTTCCGCCCAATGGGGGAGTGGGACACTGAAGCTTTCTTT. This sequence encodes CASSFRPMGEWDTEAFF.

The V call is TRBV5-1, the J call TRBJ2-6, with a weak D call TRBD2 (7 bases). Trimming removed 3 bases from V and 1 base from J, with 20 bases in between. This CDR3 spans 19 amino acids. Germline CDR1 SGHRS, CDR2 YFSETQ. The CDR3 nucleotides are TGCGCCAGCAGCTCCCCCGTGGGGGGGCGCAGGTCTGGGGCCAACGTCCTGACTTTC. Its translation: CASSSPVGGRRSGANVLTF.

The chain combines TRBV6-1 with TRBJ2-2, with TRBD1 as a possible D gene (6 bases). The CDR3 has 14 residues. The V gene lost 2 bases and the J gene lost 3 bases, with 7 bases spanning the gap. Germline V CDR1 and CDR2: MNHNS, SASEGT. The CDR3 DNA follows: TGTGCCAGCAGTGAAAAGGGGGACACCGGGGAGCTGTTTTTT. Protein sequence: CASSEKGDTGELFF.

The V call is TRBV14, the J call TRBJ2-3, with D uncertain. V lost 3 bases and J 2 bases, leaving 12 bases between the germline ends. Germline CDR1 SGHDN, CDR2 FVKESK. The CDR3 runs 15 residues. The CDR3 sequence is CASSQVETLTDTQYF. In DNA form, the CDR3 reads TGTGCCAGCAGCCAGGTCGAGACTCTCACAGATACGCAGTATTTT.

The V gene is TRBV10-3, the J gene TRBJ2-1, with D perhaps given as TRBD1 or TRBD2 (5 bases each). CDR3 length: 15 amino acids. Trimming shortened V by 3 bases and J by 13 bases, and 22 bases separated the two germline ends. Germline lookup yields CDR1 ENHRY and CDR2 SYGVKD. Here the CDR3 DNA reads TGTGCCATCAGTGATCCCGGGACCGGCCAGAATTCTCAGTTCTTC. It encodes CAISDPGTGQNSQFF.

J is TRBJ2-7 and V is TRBV28; D may be TRBD1 (6 bases). V gave up 5 bases and J gave up 7 bases, with 15 bases separating them. This CDR3 comprises 13 residues. Germline V gene lookup returns CDR1 MDHEN and CDR2 SYDVKM. The CDR3 DNA reads TGTGCCAGCAGTCCAGCCTCAGGGGATGAGCAGTACTTC. Amino acid sequence: CASSPASGDEQYF.